This TCR beta chain is drawn from a study of blood T cell repertoires in COVID-19. Background on the study: COVID-19 samples from acute and convalescent phases originated in the United States, Italy and Spain. In each case, the material was cDNA or gDNA derived from T cells, B-cell-depleted T cells, or PBMCs.

In the study's own analysis: Reference gene primers were amplified, and this amplification served to estimate nucleated cell counts. TCRdb's table, derived via immunoSEQ multiplex PCR, lists solely in-frame clones and lacks some. The DNA gave D and trimming, while V, J and clone size come from that table. The data show roughly 190,000 clones, with 84% seen just once and about an eighth held by the top ten. This clone appeared a few times. The V segment lost 4 bases and the J segment 3 bases; nucleotides outside the gene matches: 4. The CDR3 is made up of 14 amino acids. In germline, CDR1 is SGHDT, CDR2 YYEEEE.

Source material: peripheral blood. This chain uses TRBV5-6 with TRBJ2-3; TRBD1 agrees at 8 bases. The receptor was derived from a man aged 25-40 years with active or convalescent COVID-19. The DNA of the CDR3 is TGTGCCAGCAGCCCCGGACAGGGAACAGATACGCAGTATTTT. It is translated as CASSPGQGTDTQYF.